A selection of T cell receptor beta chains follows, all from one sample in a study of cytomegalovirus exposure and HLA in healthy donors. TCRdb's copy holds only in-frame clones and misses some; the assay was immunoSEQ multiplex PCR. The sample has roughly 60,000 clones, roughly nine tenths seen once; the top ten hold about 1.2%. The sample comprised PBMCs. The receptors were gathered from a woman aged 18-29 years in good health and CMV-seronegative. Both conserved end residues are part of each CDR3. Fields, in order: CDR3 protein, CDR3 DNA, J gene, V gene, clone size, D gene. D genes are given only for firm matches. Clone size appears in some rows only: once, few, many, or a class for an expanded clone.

CDR3: CASINPGTGVTEAFF
DNA: TGTGCCAGCATTAACCCCGGGACAGGGGTCACTGAAGCTTTCTTT
J: TRBJ1-1
V: TRBV28
size: .
D: TRBD1

CDR3: CASSLGLNSEAFF
DNA: TGTGCCAGCAGCTTGGGACTAAACTCTGAAGCTTTCTTT
J: TRBJ1-1
V: TRBV11-2
size: .
D: .

CDR3: CASRVTAGSHYNEQFF
DNA: TGCGCCAGCAGGGTCACGGCGGGGAGCCACTACAATGAGCAGTTCTTC
J: TRBJ2-1
V: TRBV5-1
size: .
D: .

CDR3: CASSLTSGGEQFF
DNA: TGTGCCAGCAGCTTGACTAGCGGGGGCGAGCAGTTCTTC
J: TRBJ2-1
V: TRBV7-2
size: .
D: TRBD2

CDR3: CASSTRTGANEKLFF
DNA: TGTGCCAGCAGCACCCGGACAGGGGCAAATGAAAAACTGTTTTTT
J: TRBJ1-4
V: TRBV9
size: once
D: TRBD1

CDR3: CASSGTGSSGANVLTF
DNA: TGTGCCAGCTCCGGGACAGGGTCATCTGGGGCCAACGTCCTGACTTTC
J: TRBJ2-6
V: TRBV18
size: .
D: TRBD1

CDR3: CASSPVAVTGLAVKTQYF
DNA: TGTGCCAGCTCACCAGTGGCAGTTACGGGACTAGCGGTGAAGACCCAGTACTTC
J: TRBJ2-5
V: TRBV18
size: .
D: TRBD2

CDR3: CASSDQQGYEQFF
DNA: TGTGCCAGCAGTGATCAACAGGGGTATGAGCAGTTCTTC
J: TRBJ2-1
V: TRBV6-4
size: .
D: TRBD1

CDR3: CASSQVGGGRTGELFF
DNA: TGCGCCAGCAGCCAAGTTGGCGGGGGTAGAACCGGGGAGCTGTTTTTT
J: TRBJ2-2
V: TRBV4-1
size: .
D: TRBD2

CDR3: CASSGQRGYTGELFF
DNA: TGTGCCAGTAGTGGCCAGCGGGGGTACACCGGGGAGCTGTTTTTT
J: TRBJ2-2
V: TRBV19
size: once
D: TRBD2

CDR3: CASSQGGQLYNSPLHF
DNA: TGTGCCAGCAGCCAAGGTGGACAGCTCTATAATTCACCCCTCCACTTT
J: TRBJ1-6
V: TRBV14
size: .
D: .

CDR3: CASSGGDVGFTDTQYF
DNA: TGTGCCAGCAGCGGGGGGGACGTGGGGTTCACAGATACGCAGTATTTT
J: TRBJ2-3
V: TRBV9
size: .
D: .

CDR3: CATHRTGGTEAFF
DNA: TGTGCCACCCATCGGACAGGGGGCACTGAAGCTTTCTTT
J: TRBJ1-1
V: TRBV7-9
size: .
D: TRBD1

CDR3: CASNSGGGWDEQYF
DNA: TGTGCCAGCAACTCGGGGGGGGGCTGGGACGAGCAGTACTTC
J: TRBJ2-7
V: TRBV7-2
size: .
D: TRBD2